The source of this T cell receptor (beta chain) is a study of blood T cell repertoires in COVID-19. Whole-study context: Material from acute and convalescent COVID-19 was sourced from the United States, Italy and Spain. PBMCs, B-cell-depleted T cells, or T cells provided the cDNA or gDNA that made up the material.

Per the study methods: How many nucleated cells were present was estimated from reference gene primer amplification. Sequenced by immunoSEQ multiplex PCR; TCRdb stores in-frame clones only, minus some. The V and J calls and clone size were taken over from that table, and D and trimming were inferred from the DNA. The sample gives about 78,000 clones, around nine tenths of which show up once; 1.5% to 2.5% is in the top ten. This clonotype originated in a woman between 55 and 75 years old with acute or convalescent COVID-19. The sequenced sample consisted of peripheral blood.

In nucleotides, the CDR3 is TGTGCCATCAGTGAGTCGGGAGGGGTCCGGGAGCTGTTTTTT. It encodes CAISESGGVRELFF. The J gene is TRBJ2-2, the V gene TRBV10-3; TRBD2 aligns across 7 bases. The CDR3 is 14 residues long. Looked up from germline, CDR1 is ENHRY and CDR2 is SYGVKD. J gave up 9 bases and V 0 bases, and 4 bases lay outside the gene matches.